The source of this T cell receptor beta chain is a study of identical twins. Every sampled donor was Caucasian and healthy. A remark on this clonotype: Its antigen is currently unknown.

The CDR3 has 14 amino acids. V trimming: 3 bases; J trimming: 10 bases; junction bases outside the gene matches: 9. Germline loops: CDR1 DFQATT, CDR2 SNEGSKA (reference sequence). Study results and caveats: Out-of-frame TCR alpha sharing in monozygotic twins exceeded recombination model predictions.

TCRdb recomputed calls from the 5' RACE reads with MiXCR, one row per CDR3 protein. The profile shows about 490,000 distinct CDR3 sequences, around 15% of them singletons. These data were also reused for a study on yellow fever vaccine responses in identical twins. That source notes: Among the twins, the vaccine T cell response reportedly seemed partly convergent and partly personalized.

The clonotype originates from a woman between 18 and 29 years old in good health. This chain uses TRBV20-1 with TRBJ1-6; TRBD1 matches 7 bases. Sequencing was performed on CD4+ T cells sorted from blood. CDR3 in DNA: TGCAGTGCTAGTGACGACAGGGAGCGCTCACCCCTCCACTTT. Amino acid sequence: CSASDDRERSPLHF.